What follows are 21 T cell receptor beta chains derived from one specimen sequenced in a study of CD8 T cells in Susac syndrome. Random hexamers were used to reverse transcribe an amount of about 0.5 to 1 ug RNA. TCRdb redid the calling of the immunoSEQ multiplex PCR reads with MiXCR, one entry per CDR3 protein. The table includes about 150,000 distinct CDR3 sequences, approximately 96% detected once. Source material: CD4+ T cells from PBMCs. The receptor set was obtained from a human donor with Susac syndrome.

V usage is TRBV20-1 and J usage is TRBJ2-7; unclear D gene. V dropped 3 bases and J dropped 6 bases, with 15 bases sitting between them. CDR1 is DFQATT, CDR2 SNEGSKA, per germline (reference sequence). The CDR3 loop spans 13 amino acids. CDR3 sequence reads: CSASPGPLSEQYF. The CDR3 DNA sequence: TGCAGTGCTAGCCCTGGACCCTTGAGCGAGCAGTACTTC.

V and J are TRBV29-1 and TRBJ2-3; D gene unclear. The CDR3 is 14 residues long. The germline V gene encodes CDR1 SQVTM and CDR2 ANQGSEA. Trimming removed 8 bases at V and 4 bases at J, with 19 bases between. CDR3 sequence (DNA): TGCAGCTTCGCGATTGCGCTTGGGGCAGATACGCAGTATTTT. This translates into CSFAIALGADTQYF.

J is TRBJ1-1 and V is TRBV25-1; a weak D match, TRBD1 (5 bases). The CDR3 spans 14 residues. The germline CDR1 and CDR2 sequences are MGHDK and SYGVNS. The ends were cut back, 4 bases at V and 0 bases at J, with 9 bases in the middle. Here the CDR3 DNA reads TGTGCCAGCAGTGCCCTGGACATGAACACTGAAGCTTTCTTT. Translating gives CASSALDMNTEAFF.

This sequence joins TRBV4-3 and TRBJ2-3; 10 bases align to TRBD2. This CDR3 comprises 15 residues. In germline, CDR1 is LGHNA, CDR2 YSLEER. V shed 2 bases and J 10 bases; nucleotides not matched to a gene: 9. The CDR3 here is CASSQMGGLASAQYF. CDR3 coding DNA: TGCGCCAGCAGCCAAATGGGGGGACTAGCGTCGGCGCAGTATTTT.

V is TRBV7-2 and J is TRBJ2-2; D is undetermined. The CDR3 consists of 14 residues. Deletions cut 5 bases from V and 1 base from J, with 8 bases between. The germline gives CDR1 SGHTA, CDR2 FQGNSA. The chain's CDR3 is CASSPRKNTGELFF. In DNA, the CDR3 is TGTGCCAGCAGCCCGAGGAAGAACACCGGGGAGCTGTTTTTT.

The chain uses TRBV20-1 and TRBJ2-1; 8 nucleotides match TRBD2. The V gene end was trimmed by 5 bases and the J gene end by 6 bases; junction bases not matched to a gene: 12. Germline V gene lookup returns CDR1 DFQATT and CDR2 SNEGSKA (reference sequence). The CDR3 extends over 15 amino acids. CDR3 DNA: TGCAGTGCTCGACCACTCGGGACTAGAGGCAATGAGCAGTTCTTC. Amino acid sequence: CSARPLGTRGNEQFF.

This chain links TRBV9 with TRBJ2-6, with D perhaps matching TRBD1 (5 bases). Trimming shortened V by 2 bases and J by 0 bases, and 6 bases separated the two germline ends. The CDR3 length is 15 residues. CDR1 is SGDLS and CDR2 is YYNGEE in the germline V gene. The CDR3 DNA sequence: TGTGCCAGCAGCGTGGACAACTCTGGGGCCAACGTCCTGACTTTC. This gives the protein CASSVDNSGANVLTF. The full variable domain, rest sourced from reference TRBV9 and TRBJ2-6, is DSGVTQTPKHLITATGQRVTLRCSPRSGDLSVYWYQQSLDQGLQFLIQYYNGEERAKGNILERFSAQQFPDLHSELNLSSLELGDSALYFCASSVDNSGANVLTFGAGSRLTVL.

The chain has TRBV19 and TRBJ1-5; no reliable D call. The CDR3 runs 14 residues. The V end lost 5 bases, the J end lost 2 bases, and 10 bases lay between the germline ends. Germline assignment: CDR1 LNHDA and CDR2 SQIVND (reference sequence). Here the CDR3 DNA reads TGTGCCAGTAGTCAGATGCGGGGCAATCAGCCCCAGCATTTT. Amino acids: CASSQMRGNQPQHF.

V gene TRBV12-3 or TRBV12-4 combines with J gene TRBJ1-2; D ambiguous. The CDR3 sequence is 11 residues long. Trimming removed 3 bases at V and 3 bases at J, with 2 bases between. The CDR3 DNA reads as TGTGCCAGCAGTTTCGACTATGGCTACACCTTC. Amino acids: CASSFDYGYTF.

The chain has TRBV2 and TRBJ2-3, with D perhaps being TRBD1 or TRBD2 (5 bases each). V lost 10 bases to trimming and J lost 7 bases, with 18 bases between them. Germline V gene sequence: CDR1 SNHLY, CDR2 FYNNEI. The CDR3 is 13 residues long. The CDR3: CATNRDPVNTQYF. CDR3 coding DNA: TGTGCCACCAACCGGGACCCCGTGAATACGCAGTATTTT.

CDR3 residues: CASSLEPTGEQYF. In DNA, the CDR3 is TGTGCCAGCAGCTTAGAGCCGACAGGCGAGCAGTACTTC. The rearrangement uses TRBV7-9 and TRBJ2-7, with D tentatively TRBD1 (6 bases). The germline CDR1 and CDR2 sequences are SEHNR and FQNEAQ (reference sequence). The CDR3 spans 13 residues. Between the trimmed V and J ends, which lost 1 base and 6 bases, there was a span of 10 bases. Drawing the rest from reference TRBV7-9 and TRBJ2-7, the complete variable domain is DTGVSQNPRHKITKRGQNVTFRCDPISEHNRLYWYRQTLGQGPEFLTYFQNEAQLEKSRLLSDRFSAERPKGSFSTLEIQRTEQGDSAMYLCASSLEPTGEQYFGPGTRLTVT.

The chain has TRBV27 and TRBJ2-1; 7 bases map to TRBD2. The CDR3 sequence is 14 residues long. Germline V gene data show CDR1 as MNHEY and CDR2 as SMNVEV (reference sequence). The V and J ends lost 5 bases and 1 base, in that order; junction bases with no gene match: 2. The CDR3 coding sequence is TGTGCCAGCAGTCCCGGGGGGTCCTACAATGAGCAGTTCTTC. It codes for CASSPGGSYNEQFF.

V and J are TRBV29-1 and TRBJ1-4, with unresolved D. This CDR3 contains 13 residues. V was pared by 6 bases and J by 0 bases, with 8 bases between. Looked up from germline, CDR1 is SQVTM and CDR2 is ANQGSEA. The CDR3 spells CSVGVSTNEKLFF. In DNA, the CDR3 is TGCAGCGTCGGGGTTTCAACTAATGAAAAACTGTTTTTT.

V is TRBV27 and J is TRBJ2-7; maybe TRBD1 (6 bases). This CDR3 has 14 residues. Germline CDR1 is MNHEY and CDR2 is SMNVEV (reference sequence). The germline V and J ends were trimmed by 4 bases and 7 bases, with 17 bases remaining between them. The CDR3 here is CASSSRRDKREQYF. The CDR3 region has the DNA TGTGCCAGCAGTTCCCGCCGGGACAAGAGAGAGCAGTACTTC.

Notes on this clonotype: A junction boundary mismatches the germline segment, possibly from a read error. The chain has TRBV4-3 and TRBJ2-7; D tentatively reads TRBD1 or TRBD2 (5 bases each). The CDR3 is 13 amino acids. Germline V gives CDR1 LGHNA, CDR2 YSLEER. The CDR3 DNA reads TGCGCCAGCAGCCAAGACCCCGGGACCCCTCAAGGATTC. Translating it yields CASSQDPGTPQGF.

The V and J genes are TRBV29-1 and TRBJ1-1; the match to TRBD1 covers 7 bases. The V gene's germline CDR1 is SQVTM and CDR2 ANQGSEA. J lost 0 bases, V lost 6 bases, and 4 bases had no gene match. The CDR3 length is 13 residues. In DNA form, the CDR3 reads TGCAGCGTCGACGACAGGGTGAACACTGAAGCTTTCTTT. It is translated as CSVDDRVNTEAFF.

The chain employs TRBV29-1 and TRBJ2-7; possible D gene TRBD2, 6 bases. The germline CDR1 and CDR2 sequences are SQVTM and ANQGSEA. The CDR3 runs 15 residues. Between the trimmed V and J ends, which lost 6 bases and 2 bases, there was a span of 20 bases. This CDR3 is CSVLLILAQTYEQYF. The CDR3, as DNA: TGCAGCGTCTTACTCATACTAGCCCAAACCTACGAGCAGTACTTC.

This chain joins TRBV29-1 and TRBJ2-3; maybe TRBD2 (5 bases). The CDR3 length is 13 residues. V lost 4 bases to trimming and J lost 2 bases, with 10 bases between them. Germline-derived CDR1 and CDR2 are SQVTM and ANQGSEA. The CDR3, as DNA: TGCAGCGTTGCAGCGGACCTCACAGATACGCAGTATTTT. It translates to CSVAADLTDTQYF.

The V call is TRBV7-9, the J call TRBJ2-5; possible D gene TRBD2, 7 bases. V gave up 0 bases and J gave up 9 bases, with 17 bases separating them. The CDR3 sequence is 15 residues long. The germline CDR1 and CDR2 sequences are SEHNR and FQNEAQ (reference sequence). CDR3 region: CASSLAGGPPGAQYF. The DNA for the CDR3 is TGTGCCAGCAGCTTAGCGGGGGGGCCTCCGGGGGCCCAGTACTTC.

This sequence joins TRBV12-3 or TRBV12-4 and TRBJ2-5; D unresolved. V lost 6 bases, J lost 10 bases, and 12 bases lay in between. The CDR3 is 11 amino acids. Written as DNA, the CDR3 is TGTGCCAGCAGATCACAATATGGCCAGTACTTC. The encoded protein is CASRSQYGQYF.

This clonotype was observed a single time. V gene TRBV12-3 or TRBV12-4 combines with J gene TRBJ1-1; TRBD1 is a possible D gene (5 bases). The CDR3 totals 15 residues. V lost 6 bases and J lost 5, with 19 bases in between. The CDR3 here is CASSPPGRMSTEAFF. Here the CDR3 DNA reads TGTGCCAGCAGCCCGCCAGGGAGGATGAGTACTGAAGCTTTCTTT.